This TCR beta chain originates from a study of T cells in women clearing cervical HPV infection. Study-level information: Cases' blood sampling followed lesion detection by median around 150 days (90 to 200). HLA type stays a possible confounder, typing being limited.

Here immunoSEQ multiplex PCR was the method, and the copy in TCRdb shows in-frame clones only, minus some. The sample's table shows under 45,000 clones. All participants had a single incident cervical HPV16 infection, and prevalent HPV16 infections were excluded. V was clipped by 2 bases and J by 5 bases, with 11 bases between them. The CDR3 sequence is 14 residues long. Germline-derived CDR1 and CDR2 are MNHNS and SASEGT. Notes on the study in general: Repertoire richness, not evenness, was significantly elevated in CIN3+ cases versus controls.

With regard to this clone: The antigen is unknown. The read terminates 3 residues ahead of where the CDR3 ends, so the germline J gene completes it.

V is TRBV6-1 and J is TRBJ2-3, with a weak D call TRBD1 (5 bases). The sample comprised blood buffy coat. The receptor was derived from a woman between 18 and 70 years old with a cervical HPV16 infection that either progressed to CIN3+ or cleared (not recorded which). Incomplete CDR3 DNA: TGTGCCAGCAGTGAAAGGGGTAGTGGAGATACG. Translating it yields CASSERGSGDT. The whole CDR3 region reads CASSERGSGDTQYF.